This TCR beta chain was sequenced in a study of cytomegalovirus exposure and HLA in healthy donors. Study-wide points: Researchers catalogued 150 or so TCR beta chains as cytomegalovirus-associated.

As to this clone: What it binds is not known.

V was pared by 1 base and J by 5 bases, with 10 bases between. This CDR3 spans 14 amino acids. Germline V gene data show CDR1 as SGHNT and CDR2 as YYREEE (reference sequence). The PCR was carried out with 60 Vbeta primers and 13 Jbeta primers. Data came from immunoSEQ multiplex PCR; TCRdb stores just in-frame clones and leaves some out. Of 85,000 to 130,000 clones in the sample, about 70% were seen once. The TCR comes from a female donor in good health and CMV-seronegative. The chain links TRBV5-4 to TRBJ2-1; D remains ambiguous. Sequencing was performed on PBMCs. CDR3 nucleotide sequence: TGTGCCAGCAGCTTGTCGGTCCGGGACAATGAGCAGTTCTTC. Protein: CASSLSVRDNEQFF.